Listed below are T cell receptor beta chains from one sample, sequenced in a study of blood T cell repertoires in COVID-19. This table comes from immunoSEQ multiplex PCR, and its TCRdb copy is limited to in-frame clones, with some not included. The sample holds over 400,000 clones; approximately 90% are singletons and the top ten take around 7.9%. The specimen was PBMCs or T cells enriched from blood (not recorded which). These receptors were collected from a woman in her sixties or seventies who had recovered from COVID-19. CDR3s include the opening cysteine and the closing phenylalanine or tryptophan. A D gene is named only where the DNA matches it firmly. Expanded clones get a size class; other rows say once, few or many, or leave the size out.

13	TRBV30	NA	NA	TRBJ1-1	TGTGCCTGGTTCCCCGGGGGTTGGACTGAAGCTTTCTTT	CAWFPGGWTEAFF
13	TRBV12-5	NA	TRBD1	TRBJ1-6	TGTGCTAGTGCCGCAGGGGGCCGGTCACCCCTCCACTTT	CASAAGGRSPLHF
16	TRBV5-1	NA	NA	TRBJ1-6	TGCGCCAGCAGCTTGGTGCCGTTAGCTTATAATTCACCCCTCCACTTT	CASSLVPLAYNSPLHF
11	TRBV29-1	NA	TRBD1	TRBJ2-1	TGCAGCGTCGGGACAGGGGGTGAGCAGTTCTTC	CSVGTGGEQFF
18	TRBV4-2	NA	TRBD1	TRBJ1-3	TGTGCCAGCAGCCAAGATCCCGTGACAGGGGGCAGGGGAAACACCATATATTTT	CASSQDPVTGGRGNTIYF
14	TRBV29-1	NA	TRBD1	TRBJ1-1	TGCAGTACCGCACAGGGGGCGCGGGGGACTGAAGCTTTCTTT	CSTAQGARGTEAFF
15	TRBV7-8	NA	TRBD1	TRBJ1-5	TGTGCCAGCAGCTCTTACGGGACAGATGGTCAGCCCCAGCATTTT	CASSSYGTDGQPQHF
14	TRBV2	few	TRBD1	TRBJ1-5	TGTGCCAGTCGTTTTCCAGGGGGCAGTCAGCCCCAGCATTTT	CASRFPGGSQPQHF
16	TRBV10-3	NA	NA	TRBJ2-3	TGTGCCATCAGCCCCTCGGAGGGACGAACCACAGATACGCAGTATTTT	CAISPSEGRTTDTQYF
14	TRBV24-1	once	NA	TRBJ1-1	TGTGCCACCAGTGATTCTCAGGGGTTGGGTGGAGCTTTCTTT	CATSDSQGLGGAFF
15	TRBV18	NA	TRBD1	TRBJ2-7	TGTGCCAGCTCACCTCAGGGACAGGGCACCCACGAGCAGTACTTC	CASSPQGQGTHEQYF